Below, one T cell receptor (beta chain) is given with its context. This clone turned up a few times. Its specific antigen is unknown. There are no base qualities to consult, and no much larger clone falls within one base. Inclusive of the bounding cysteine and phenylalanine, the CDR3 is 16 residues long. Of the read, only the CDR3 DNA is kept; its 48 bases are in frame from base 1. CDR1 is given as SGHRS and CDR2 as YFSETQ, both from the germline V gene. The junction shows trimming of 4 bases on V and 2 bases on J, and the gene matches do not reach 9 bases of it. The method behind the library was the immunoSEQ multiplex PCR assay. To provide template for TCR sequencing, every sample had RNA extracted and reverse transcribed into cDNA. SuperScript III was used for first-strand cDNA synthesis, primed with a 2:1 mix of oligo-dT and random hexamers. Amplification bias was assessed with a synthetic immune receptor repertoire, and residual bias was removed computationally. As for how the authors treated the data: Raw reads were preprocessed for error removal, and CDR3 was defined according to IMGT conventions as running from the conserved cysteine to phenylalanine. Clonality was computed as 1 minus the Shannon entropy, with the entropy normalized by log2 of the number of productive unique TCRs. CD4 or CD8 identity of scalp clones was inferred by cross-referencing scalp TCRbeta sequences with sorted blood CD4 and CD8 repertoires. The source is immuneACCESS, and TCRdb retained only in-frame sequences with V and J called. Part of the clones is not carried over; for the studies checked, unresolved V genes explain less than half of this, and the remainder is unexplained. The V and J calls and the clone size are those of that table, but D and trimming were determined from the DNA. Here the sample has over 85,000 clones; around 60% occur a single time. The ten top clones hold 15% to 17% of the sample.

These data originate in a study of CD8+ T cells in alopecia areata (dated by TCRdb to the late 2010s). Looking at the study overall: Treated patients were enrolled in an open-label pilot trial of oral tofacitinib, 5 to 10 mg twice daily, for moderate-to-severe alopecia areata. Patients received tofacitinib for 6 to 18 months and were then followed off drug for 6 months to check for delayed response and recurrence. In treated patients, disease severity was measured using the SALT score, which gives the percentage of scalp surface area affected. The study used high-throughput TCRbeta sequencing to examine T cell clonal expansion in alopecia areata, in both the C3H/HeJ mouse model and human patients. Human TCRbeta sequencing covered scalp tissue and sorted CD4+ and CD8+ peripheral blood T cells from patchy and totalis/universalis alopecia areata patients and healthy controls. Tofacitinib-treated patients had biopsies at baseline and at 4 and 24 weeks of treatment, with a later scalp biopsy in several patients. Clonality in the scalp was compared among normal scalp (n=4), patchy alopecia areata scalp (n=8), and alopecia totalis/universalis scalp (n=8). RNA came from the PAXgene miRNA kit for fixed scalp, the miRNeasy kit for PBMCs, and the RNeasy kit for mouse skin. TCRbeta CDR3 regions were amplified by immunoSEQ multiplex PCR using 35 Vbeta forward and 13 Jbeta reverse primers.

Study-wide conclusions, independent of this receptor: Lesional scalp, especially in alopecia totalis/universalis, showed higher clonality and more expanded CD8+ clones than normal scalp, suggesting antigenic drive. Shared TCR sequences between patients were less evident than in mice, which may be partly attributable to HLA diversity in the patient population. During tofacitinib treatment, many expanded lesional clones stuck around in both scalp and blood, and this persistence may partly explain why relapse happens after treatment is stopped. The treated cohort was small, with a single nonresponder, so links between baseline CD8+ expansion and response need larger studies. Unlike mouse skin, where gammadelta T cells dominate, normal human skin contains resident alphabeta T cells that get sequenced too, which complicates analysis of the scalp TCR repertoire. Tofacitinib significantly lowered scalp clonality and the number of expanded CD8+ clones among the top 100 scalp clones.

Reading the label with the study, this specimen's time point is: less than five weeks on oral tofacitinib. The treatment or condition label of this sample denotes: oral pan-JAK inhibitor, 5-10 mg twice daily. Lesional scalp punch biopsies and peripheral blood were collected from alopecia areata patients. After PBMCs were isolated by density centrifugation and stained for CD3, CD4 and CD8, a FACSAria was used to sort CD4+ and CD8+ T cells. Material: CD8+ T cells sorted from blood, obtained at week 4, from a patient treated with tofacitinib. The chain is assembled from TRBV5-1 and TRBJ2-5; TRBD1 lines up with 9 middle nucleotides. The origin of this receptor is a human donor with alopecia areata. The sequence in DNA is TGCGCCAGCAGCCACGCCGGGACAGGGCTACAAGAGACCCAGTACTTC. It translates to CASSHAGTGLQETQYF.